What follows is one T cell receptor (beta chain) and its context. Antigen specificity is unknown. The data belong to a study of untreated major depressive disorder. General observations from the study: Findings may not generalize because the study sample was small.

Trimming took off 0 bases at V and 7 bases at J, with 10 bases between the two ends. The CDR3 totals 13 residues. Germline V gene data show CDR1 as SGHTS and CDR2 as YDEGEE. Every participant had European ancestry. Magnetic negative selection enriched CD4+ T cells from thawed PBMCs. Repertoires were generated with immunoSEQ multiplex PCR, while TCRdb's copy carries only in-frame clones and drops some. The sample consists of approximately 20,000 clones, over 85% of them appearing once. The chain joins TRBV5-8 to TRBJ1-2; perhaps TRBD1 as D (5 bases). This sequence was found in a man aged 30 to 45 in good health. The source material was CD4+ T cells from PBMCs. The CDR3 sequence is CASSLAGIRGYTF. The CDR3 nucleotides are TGTGCCAGCAGCTTGGCAGGGATCCGTGGCTACACCTTC.